Listed below are T cell receptor beta chains from one sample, sequenced in a study of cytotoxic CD8 clonotypes in ibrutinib-treated CLL. TCRdb's copy holds only in-frame clones and misses some; the assay was immunoSEQ multiplex PCR. The sample lists about 15,000 clones; roughly 69% were seen once. Sequencing was performed on PBMCs, taken before ibrutinib treatment. The receptors here all came from a human donor with chronic lymphocytic leukemia. Each CDR3 is given without its conserved first and last residue.

CDR3 length: 18; J gene: TRBJ2-1; V gene: TRBV10-1; CDR3 protein: ASSENPGGASGRGYNEQF
CDR3 length: 11; J gene: TRBJ2-2; V gene: TRBV6-5; CDR3 protein: ASRHEAGGELF
CDR3 length: 15; J gene: TRBJ2-7; V gene: TRBV7-9; CDR3 protein: ASSFPTSGRSGYEQY
CDR3 length: 13; J gene: TRBJ1-6; V gene: TRBV5-1; CDR3 protein: ASSLQGIYNSPLH
CDR3 length: 13; J gene: TRBJ2-7; V gene: TRBV30; CDR3 protein: AWSWLAGGYNEQY
CDR3 length: 14; J gene: TRBJ2-7; V gene: TRBV19; CDR3 protein: ASSPAGTPNTGEQY
CDR3 length: 16; J gene: TRBJ2-7; V gene: TRBV4-2; CDR3 protein: ASSQGLGGLAGEDEQY
CDR3 length: 12; J gene: TRBJ1-5; V gene: TRBV9; CDR3 protein: ASSVGVGNQPQH
CDR3 length: 11; J gene: TRBJ1-1; V gene: TRBV18; CDR3 protein: ASSPPRQGLAF
CDR3 length: 12; J gene: TRBJ2-3; V gene: TRBV7-2; CDR3 protein: ASSFGGSTDTQY
CDR3 length: 12; J gene: TRBJ1-2; V gene: TRBV6-6; CDR3 protein: ASSYAQAPSGYT
CDR3 length: 9; J gene: TRBJ1-1; V gene: TRBV6-1; CDR3 protein: ASSENTEAF
CDR3 length: 12; J gene: TRBJ2-7; V gene: TRBV6-6; CDR3 protein: ASNARTGMGEQY
CDR3 length: 12; J gene: TRBJ1-2; V gene: TRBV6-5; CDR3 protein: ASSEFKGPGGYT
CDR3 length: 11; J gene: TRBJ1-2; V gene: TRBV19; CDR3 protein: ASSHGVGYSYT
CDR3 length: 13; J gene: TRBJ2-1; V gene: TRBV7-2; CDR3 protein: ASSRPRGPSNEQF